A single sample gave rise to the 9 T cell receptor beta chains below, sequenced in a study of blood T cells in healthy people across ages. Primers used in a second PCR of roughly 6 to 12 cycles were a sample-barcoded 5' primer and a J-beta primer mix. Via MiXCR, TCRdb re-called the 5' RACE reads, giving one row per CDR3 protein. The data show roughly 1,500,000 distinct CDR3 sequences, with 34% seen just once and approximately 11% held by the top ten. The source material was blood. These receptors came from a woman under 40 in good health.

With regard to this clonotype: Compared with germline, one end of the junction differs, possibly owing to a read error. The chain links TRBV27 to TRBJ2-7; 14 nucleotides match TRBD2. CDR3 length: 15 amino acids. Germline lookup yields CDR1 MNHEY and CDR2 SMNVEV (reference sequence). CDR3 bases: TGTGTCAGCAGGCCCGGGACTAGCGGGGGCTACGAGCAGTACTTC. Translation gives CVSRPGTSGGYEQYF.

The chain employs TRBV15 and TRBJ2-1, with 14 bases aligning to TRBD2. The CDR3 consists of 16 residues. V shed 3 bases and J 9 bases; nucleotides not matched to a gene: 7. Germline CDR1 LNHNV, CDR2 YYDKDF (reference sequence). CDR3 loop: CATSRRLAGGLGEQFF. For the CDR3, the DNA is TGTGCCACCAGCAGGCGACTAGCGGGGGGGCTGGGTGAGCAGTTCTTC.

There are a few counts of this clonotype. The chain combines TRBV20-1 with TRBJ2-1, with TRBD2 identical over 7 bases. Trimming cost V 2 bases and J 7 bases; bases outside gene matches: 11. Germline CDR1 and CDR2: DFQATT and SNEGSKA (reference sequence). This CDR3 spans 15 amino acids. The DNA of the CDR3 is TGCAGTGCTAGACTGCCGGCGGGAGACAATAATGAGCAGTTCTTC. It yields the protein CSARLPAGDNNEQFF.

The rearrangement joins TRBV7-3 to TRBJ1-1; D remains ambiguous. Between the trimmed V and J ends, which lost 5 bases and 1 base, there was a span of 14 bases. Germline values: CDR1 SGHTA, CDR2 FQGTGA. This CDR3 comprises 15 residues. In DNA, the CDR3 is TGTGCCAGCAGCCTGAGACGGATTGAGAACACTGAAGCTTTCTTT. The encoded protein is CASSLRRIENTEAFF.

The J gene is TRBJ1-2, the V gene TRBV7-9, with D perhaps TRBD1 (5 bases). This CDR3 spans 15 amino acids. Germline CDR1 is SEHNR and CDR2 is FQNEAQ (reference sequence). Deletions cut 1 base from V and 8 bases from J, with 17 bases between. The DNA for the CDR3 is TGTGCCAGCAGCTTAGTAGGAGGCCAGGGAAGGGGCTACACCTTC. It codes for CASSLVGGQGRGYTF. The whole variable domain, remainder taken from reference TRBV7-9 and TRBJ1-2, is DTGVSQNPRHKITKRGQNVTFRCDPISEHNRLYWYRQTLGQGPEFLTYFQNEAQLEKSRLLSDRFSAERPKGSFSTLEIQRTEQGDSAMYLCASSLVGGQGRGYTFGSGTRLTVV.

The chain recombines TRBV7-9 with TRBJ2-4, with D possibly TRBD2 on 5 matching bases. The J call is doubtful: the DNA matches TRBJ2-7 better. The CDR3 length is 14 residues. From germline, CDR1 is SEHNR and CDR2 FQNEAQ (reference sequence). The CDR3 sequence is CASSLYEGSNEQYF. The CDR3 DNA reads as TGTGCCAGCAGCTTATATGAGGGCAGCAACGAGCAGTACTTC.

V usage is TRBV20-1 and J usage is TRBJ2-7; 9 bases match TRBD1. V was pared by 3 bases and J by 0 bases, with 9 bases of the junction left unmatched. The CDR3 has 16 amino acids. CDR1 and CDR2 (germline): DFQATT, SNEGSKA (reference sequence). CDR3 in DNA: TGCAGTGCTAGGGGAGGACAGGGGATTCACTCCTACGAGCAGTACTTC. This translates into CSARGGQGIHSYEQYF.

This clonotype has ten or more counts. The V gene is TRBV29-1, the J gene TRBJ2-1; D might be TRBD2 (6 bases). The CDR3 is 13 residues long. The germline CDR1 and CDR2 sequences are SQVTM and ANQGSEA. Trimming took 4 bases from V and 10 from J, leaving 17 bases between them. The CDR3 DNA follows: TGCAGCGTTGCTGAACTAGCCCAACTAGAGCAGTTCTTC. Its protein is CSVAELAQLEQFF.

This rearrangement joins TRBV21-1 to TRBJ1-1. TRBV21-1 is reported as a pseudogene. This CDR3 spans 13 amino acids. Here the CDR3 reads CASNFGMNTEAFF. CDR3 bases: TGTGCCAGCAATTTTGGAATGAACACTGAAGCTTTCTTT.